Shown below are 3 T cell receptor beta chains from a single sample sequenced in a study of cytotoxic CD8 clonotypes in ibrutinib-treated CLL. Here immunoSEQ multiplex PCR was the method, and the copy in TCRdb shows in-frame clones only, minus some. The table has around 150,000 clones, 80% seen once; the top ten hold 6.5% to 8%. The sequencing used PBMCs, collected after 36 months of ibrutinib treatment. All receptors come from a human donor with chronic lymphocytic leukemia.

The gene calls are TRBV27 and TRBJ1-6; D not resolved. The CDR3 contains 13 residues. Germline V gene lookup returns CDR1 MNHEY and CDR2 SMNVEV (reference sequence). V lost 3 bases to trimming and J lost 9 bases, with 9 bases between them. This chain's CDR3 is CASSLEWGSPLHF. The CDR3, as DNA: TGTGCCAGCAGTTTGGAATGGGGTTCACCCCTCCACTTT.

This rearrangement joins TRBV7-9 to TRBJ2-2; no definite D call. The ends were cut back, 11 bases at V and 2 bases at J, with 9 bases in the middle. This CDR3 spans 12 amino acids. Germline V CDR1 and CDR2: SEHNR, FQNEAQ (reference sequence). The CDR3 is CAASNNTGELFF. CDR3 coding DNA: TGTGCCGCAAGCAATAACACCGGGGAGCTGTTTTTT.

The chain employs TRBV5-1 and TRBJ2-3; D remains ambiguous. Deletions cut 4 bases from V and 0 bases from J, with 3 bases between. This CDR3 comprises 12 residues. Germline V lookup: CDR1 SGHRS, CDR2 YFSETQ. The CDR3 nucleotides read TGCGCCAGCAGCGTTAGCACAGATACGCAGTATTTT. Translation gives CASSVSTDTQYF.